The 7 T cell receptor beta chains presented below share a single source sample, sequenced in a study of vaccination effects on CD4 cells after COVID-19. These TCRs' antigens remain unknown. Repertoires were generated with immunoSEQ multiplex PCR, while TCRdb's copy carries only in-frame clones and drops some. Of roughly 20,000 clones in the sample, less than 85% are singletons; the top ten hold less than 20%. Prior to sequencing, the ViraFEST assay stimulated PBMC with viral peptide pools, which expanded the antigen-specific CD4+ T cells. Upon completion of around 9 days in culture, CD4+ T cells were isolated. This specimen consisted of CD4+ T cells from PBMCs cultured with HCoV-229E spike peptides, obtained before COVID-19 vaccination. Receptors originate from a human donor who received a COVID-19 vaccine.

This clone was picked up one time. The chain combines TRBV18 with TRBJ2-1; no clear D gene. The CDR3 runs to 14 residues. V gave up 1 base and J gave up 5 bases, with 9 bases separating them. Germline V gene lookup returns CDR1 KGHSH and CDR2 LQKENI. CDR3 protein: CASSPLDRNNEQFF. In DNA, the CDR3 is TGTGCCAGCTCACCACTCGACCGGAACAATGAGCAGTTCTTC.

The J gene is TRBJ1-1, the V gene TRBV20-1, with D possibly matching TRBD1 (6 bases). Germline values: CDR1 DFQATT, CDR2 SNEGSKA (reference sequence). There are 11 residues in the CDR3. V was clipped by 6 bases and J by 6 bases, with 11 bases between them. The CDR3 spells CSAAGGPEAFF. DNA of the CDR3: TGCAGTGCCGCGGGGGGGCCTGAAGCTTTCTTT.

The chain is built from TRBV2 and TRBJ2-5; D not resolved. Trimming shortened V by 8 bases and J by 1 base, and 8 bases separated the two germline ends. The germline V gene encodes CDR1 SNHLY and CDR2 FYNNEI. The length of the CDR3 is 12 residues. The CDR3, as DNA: TGTGCCAGCTACGGCAGCCAAGAGACCCAGTACTTC. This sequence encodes CASYGSQETQYF.

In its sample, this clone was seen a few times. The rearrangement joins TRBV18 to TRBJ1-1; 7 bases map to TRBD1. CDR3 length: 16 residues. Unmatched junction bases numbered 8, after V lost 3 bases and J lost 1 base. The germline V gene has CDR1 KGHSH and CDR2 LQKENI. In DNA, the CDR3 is TGTGCCAGCTCACCTCTCGGGTCAGGGGGGAACACTGAAGCTTTCTTT. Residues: CASSPLGSGGNTEAFF.

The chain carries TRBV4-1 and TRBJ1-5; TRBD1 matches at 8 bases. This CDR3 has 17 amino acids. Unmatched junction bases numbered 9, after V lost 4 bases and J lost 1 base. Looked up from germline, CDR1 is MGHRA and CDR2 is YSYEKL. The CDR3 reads CASSPDRGGGSNQPQHF. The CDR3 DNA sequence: TGCGCCAGCAGCCCAGACAGGGGAGGTGGGAGCAATCAGCCCCAGCATTTT.

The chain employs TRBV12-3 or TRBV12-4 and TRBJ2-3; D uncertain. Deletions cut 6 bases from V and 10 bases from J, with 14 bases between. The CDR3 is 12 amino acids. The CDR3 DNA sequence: TGTGCCAGCAGCGGCGGACCGCCTTCGCAGTATTTT. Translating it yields CASSGGPPSQYF.

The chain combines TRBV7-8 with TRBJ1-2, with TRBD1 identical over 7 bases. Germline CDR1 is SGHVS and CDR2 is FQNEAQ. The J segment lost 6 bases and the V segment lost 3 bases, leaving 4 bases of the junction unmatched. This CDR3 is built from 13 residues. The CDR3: CASSLGQKNGYTF. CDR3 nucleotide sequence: TGTGCCAGCAGCTTGGGACAGAAGAATGGCTACACCTTC.